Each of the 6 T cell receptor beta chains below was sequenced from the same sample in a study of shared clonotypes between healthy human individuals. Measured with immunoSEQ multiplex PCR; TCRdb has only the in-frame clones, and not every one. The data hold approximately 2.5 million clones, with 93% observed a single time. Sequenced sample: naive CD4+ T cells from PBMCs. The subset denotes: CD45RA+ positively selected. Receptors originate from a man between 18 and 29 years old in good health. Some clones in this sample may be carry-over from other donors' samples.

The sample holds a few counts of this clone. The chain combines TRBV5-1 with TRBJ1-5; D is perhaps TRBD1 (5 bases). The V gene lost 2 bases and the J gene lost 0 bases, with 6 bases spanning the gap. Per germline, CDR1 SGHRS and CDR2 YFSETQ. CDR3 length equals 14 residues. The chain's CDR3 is CASSFGTSNQPQHF. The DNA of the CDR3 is TGCGCCAGCAGCTTTGGGACTAGCAATCAGCCCCAGCATTTT.

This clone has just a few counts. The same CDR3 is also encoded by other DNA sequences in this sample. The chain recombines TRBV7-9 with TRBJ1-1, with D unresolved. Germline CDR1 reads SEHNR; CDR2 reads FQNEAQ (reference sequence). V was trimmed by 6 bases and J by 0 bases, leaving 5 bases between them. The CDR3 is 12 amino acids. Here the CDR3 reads CASSYLNTEAFF. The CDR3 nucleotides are TGTGCCAGCAGTTATCTGAACACTGAAGCTTTCTTT.

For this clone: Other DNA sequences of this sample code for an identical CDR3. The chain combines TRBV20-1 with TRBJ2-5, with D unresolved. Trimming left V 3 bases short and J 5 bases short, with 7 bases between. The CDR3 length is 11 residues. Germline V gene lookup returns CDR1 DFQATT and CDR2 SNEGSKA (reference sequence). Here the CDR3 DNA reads TGCAGTGCTAGTTTGTCGGAGACCCAGTACTTC. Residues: CSASLSETQYF.

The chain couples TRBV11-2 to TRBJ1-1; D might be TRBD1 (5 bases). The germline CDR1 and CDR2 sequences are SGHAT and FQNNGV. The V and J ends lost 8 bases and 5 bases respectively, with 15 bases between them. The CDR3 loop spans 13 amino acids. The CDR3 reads CASAGVGGTEAFF. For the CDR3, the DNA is TGTGCCAGCGCCGGGGTTGGGGGGACTGAAGCTTTCTTT.

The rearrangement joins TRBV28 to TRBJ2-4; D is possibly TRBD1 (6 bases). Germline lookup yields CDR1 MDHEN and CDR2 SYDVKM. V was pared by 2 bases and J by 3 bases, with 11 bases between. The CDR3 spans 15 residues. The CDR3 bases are TGTGCCAGCAGTTTAGGGGGCGAAGACAAAAACATTCAGTACTTC. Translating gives CASSLGGEDKNIQYF.

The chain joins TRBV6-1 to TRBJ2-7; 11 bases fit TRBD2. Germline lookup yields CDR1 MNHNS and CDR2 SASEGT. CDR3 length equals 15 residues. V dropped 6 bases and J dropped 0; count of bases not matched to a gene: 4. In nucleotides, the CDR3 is TGTGCCAGCAGGAGACTAGCGGGGAGCTCCTACGAGCAGTACTTC. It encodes CASRRLAGSSYEQYF.